One sample yielded the 4 T cell receptor beta chains listed below, sequenced in a study of blood T cell repertoires in COVID-19. Only in-frame clones appear in the TCRdb table, and some are missing; sequencing was by immunoSEQ multiplex PCR. The sample gives more than 65,000 clones, around 84% of which show up once; around 9.6% is in the top ten. The sample taken for sequencing was peripheral blood. Source of these receptors: a woman of 80 years or more with acute or convalescent COVID-19.

The chain carries TRBV7-9 and TRBJ1-5; the D gene is possibly TRBD1 (6 bases). The ends were cut back, 1 base at V and 2 bases at J, with 15 bases in the middle. From germline, CDR1 is SEHNR and CDR2 FQNEAQ (reference sequence). This CDR3 contains 17 residues. The CDR3, as DNA: TGTGCCAGCAGCTTAGGAAGCACAGGGTTCGGCAATCAGCCCCAGCATTTT. Amino acids: CASSLGSTGFGNQPQHF.

This chain links TRBV10-3 with TRBJ2-2; 11 positions agree with TRBD1. With 5 bases clipped from V and 5 bases from J, the junction kept 4 bases outside the gene matches. The CDR3 length is 15 residues. CDR1 ENHRY and CDR2 SYGVKD come from the germline V gene. CDR3 DNA sequence: TGTGCCATCAGTATGGGACAGGGGGAAACCGGGGAGCTGTTTTTT. It translates to CAISMGQGETGELFF.

This chain connects TRBV11-3 to TRBJ2-3, with a weak D call TRBD1 (5 bases). The V end was cut by 1 base, the J end by 4 bases, with 9 bases between. This CDR3 has 14 amino acids. Per germline, CDR1 SGHNT and CDR2 YENEEA. DNA for the CDR3: TGTGCCAGCAGCTTAGGCAGGGCCTCAGATACGCAGTATTTT. This translates into CASSLGRASDTQYF.

This chain connects TRBV18 to TRBJ2-2; 8 positions agree with TRBD2. This CDR3 has 15 amino acids. After removal of 3 bases from V and 6 bases from J, the junction contained 6 bases not matched to a gene. Germline V CDR1 and CDR2: KGHSH, LQKENI. CDR3 sequence reads: CASSPRDSGAGELFF. The CDR3 DNA follows: TGTGCCAGCTCACCGCGGGATAGCGGGGCCGGGGAGCTGTTTTTT.